Sequencing of this T cell receptor beta chain was carried out in a study of shared clonotypes between healthy human individuals. General observations from the study: Estimated clonotype richness was generally higher in naive than memory subsets. It was observed that around 5% of naive CD4 clonotypes were shared across a handful of donors.

With regard to this clone: Its target is unknown.

Replicate PCRs from sorted subsets contained roughly 190 ng DNA, which is around 29,000 T cell genomes. The data were produced by immunoSEQ multiplex PCR, yet TCRdb's version contains in-frame clones alone and is incomplete. The repertoire holds hundreds of thousands of clones, with 92% as singletons. The CDR3 has 14 residues. Germline loops: CDR1 SGHDN, CDR2 FVKESK. The V and J ends lost 4 bases and 6 bases respectively, with 12 bases between them. The naive CD8 population came from CD45RO-negative cells selected for CCR7, without terminally differentiated effector memory CD45RA+ cells. The material sequenced was naive CD8+ T cells sorted from blood. This receptor was taken from a man aged 25 to 40 in good health. This chain links TRBV14 with TRBJ2-2; D assignment may be TRBD1 or TRBD2 (5 bases each). CDR3 in amino acids: CASSPKMGAGELFF. Here the CDR3 DNA reads TGTGCCAGCAGCCCTAAGATGGGGGCCGGGGAGCTGTTTTTT. Variable domain in full (rest from reference TRBV14 and TRBJ2-2): EAGVTQFPSHSVIEKGQTVTLRCDPISGHDNLYWYRRVMGKEIKFLLHFVKESKQDESGMPNNRFLAERTGGTYSTLKVQPAELEDSGVYFCASSPKMGAGELFFGEGSRLTVL.